This T cell receptor (beta chain) comes out of a study of T cell changes during pregnancy in multiple sclerosis. The V gene lost 5 bases and the J gene lost 0 bases, with 14 bases spanning the gap. The CDR3 runs to 15 residues. CDR1 SGHTS and CDR2 YDEGEE come from the germline V gene. Data came from immunoSEQ multiplex PCR; TCRdb stores just in-frame clones and leaves some out. Here the sample spans about 46,000 clones, about 90% being singletons. A few counts support this clone. The material was CD4+ T cells from peripheral blood mononuclear cells, obtained in the second trimester of pregnancy. The rearrangement uses TRBV5-8 and TRBJ1-2; D is perhaps TRBD1 (6 bases). This sequence originates from a female donor in good health, enrolled as a control in a pregnancy study. The CDR3 reads CASRPRGSANYGYTF. For the CDR3, the DNA is TGTGCCAGCAGACCGAGGGGGTCCGCTAACTATGGCTACACCTTC.